One T cell receptor beta chain is described in this entry. This sample is drawn from a study of PD-1 blockade in classical Hodgkin lymphoma. The assay was immunoSEQ multiplex PCR, and TCRdb's table has in-frame clones only and misses some. The sample consists of some 93,000 clones, over 85% of them appearing once. Brentuximab vedotin exposure varied among the patients, all of whom had relapsed after autologous stem cell transplantation. Sequencing was performed on peripheral blood mononuclear cells (PBMCs), taken at baseline. The receptor comes from a human donor with classical Hodgkin lymphoma.

CDR3: CASSLFPLEGLSGEQFF. Here the CDR3 DNA reads TGTGCCAGCAGCCTTTTCCCACTAGAGGGCCTGTCAGGTGAGCAGTTCTTC. This sequence joins TRBV11-2 and TRBJ2-1; perhaps TRBD2 as D (5 bases). V lost 5 bases to trimming and J lost 9 bases, with 26 bases between them. CDR1 and CDR2 from the germline V gene are SGHAT and FQNNGV. The CDR3 contains 17 residues.